These 21 T cell receptor beta chains share one sample of origin, sequenced in a study of shared clonotypes between healthy human individuals. Assay: immunoSEQ multiplex PCR; the TCRdb copy retains only in-frame clones and omits some. The repertoire consists of 2 million to 3 million clones, with approximately 93% occurring once and the leading ten covering 0.36%. Source material: naive CD4+ T cells from PBMCs. Subset of the sample: CD45RA+ positively selected. The receptors come from a man younger than 35 in good health. Some clones in this sample may be carry-over from other donors' samples.

This clone was recorded once. CDR3: CASSSERNEQFF. The CDR3 DNA is TGTGCCAGCAGCTCCGAAAGAAATGAGCAGTTCTTC. This rearrangement joins TRBV7-9 to TRBJ2-1; no clear D. V was pared by 4 bases and J by 7 bases, with 8 bases between. CDR3 size: 12 residues. CDR1 is SEHNR, CDR2 FQNEAQ, per germline (reference sequence). Full variable domain (rest looked up from reference TRBV7-9 and TRBJ2-1): DTGVSQNPRHKITKRGQNVTFRCDPISEHNRLYWYRQTLGQGPEFLTYFQNEAQLEKSRLLSDRFSAERPKGSFSTLEIQRTEQGDSAMYLCASSSERNEQFFGPGTRLTVL.

The chain couples TRBV19 to TRBJ1-2, with D possibly TRBD1 on 5 matching bases. V shed 10 bases and J shed 2 bases, with 20 bases lying between them. CDR3 length: 15 amino acids. Germline V gene sequence: CDR1 LNHDA, CDR2 SQIVND (reference sequence). The CDR3 region is CATSRTGPQNYGYTF. Written as DNA, the CDR3 is TGTGCCACCTCCCGAACGGGGCCTCAAAACTATGGCTACACCTTC.

The chain carries TRBV4-1 and TRBJ1-2; D call uncertain. The CDR3 contains 16 residues. V was shortened by 0 bases and J by 4 bases, with 15 bases between the two germline ends. Germline values: CDR1 MGHRA, CDR2 YSYEKL. As DNA, the CDR3 is TGCGCCAGCAGCCAAGAAGGGATAGGACCGAGCTATGGCTACACCTTC. It specifies CASSQEGIGPSYGYTF.

This clone was seen a single time. The V gene is TRBV5-4, the J gene TRBJ2-3; perhaps TRBD1 as D (5 bases). The CDR3 loop spans 14 amino acids. The germline V gene has CDR1 SGHNT and CDR2 YYREEE (reference sequence). V was shortened by 8 bases and J by 2 bases, with 15 bases between the two germline ends. For the CDR3, the DNA is TGTGCCAGTATGATCAGGGATATCACAGATACGCAGTATTTT. It encodes CASMIRDITDTQYF.

The rearrangement uses TRBV19 and TRBJ1-5; 7 bases fit TRBD1. This CDR3 region has 15 residues. Trimming removed 7 bases from V and 0 bases from J; junction bases left unmatched: 6. The germline V gene encodes CDR1 LNHDA and CDR2 SQIVND (reference sequence). The CDR3 spells CASKRGLDSNQPQHF. DNA for the CDR3: TGTGCCAGTAAGAGGGGGCTGGATAGCAATCAGCCCCAGCATTTT. The full variable domain, completed using reference TRBV19 and TRBJ1-5, is DGGITQSPKYLFRKEGQNVTLSCEQNLNHDAMYWYRQDPGQGLRLIYYSQIVNDFQKGDIAEGYSVSREKKESFPLTVTSAQKNPTAFYLCASKRGLDSNQPQHFGDGTRLSIL.

Here the CDR3 reads CASRNTYSYNEQFF. The CDR3 bases are TGTGCCAGTAGGAATACCTACTCCTACAATGAGCAGTTCTTC. V gene TRBV19 combines with J gene TRBJ2-1, with no clear D. In germline, CDR1 is LNHDA, CDR2 SQIVND (reference sequence). This CDR3 region has 14 residues. V was pared by 6 bases and J by 0 bases, with 9 bases between.

The V gene is TRBV2, the J gene TRBJ2-7; 7 bases fit TRBD2. Germline values: CDR1 SNHLY, CDR2 FYNNEI. The CDR3 has 11 residues. After removal of 8 bases from V and 6 bases from J, the junction contained 4 bases not matched to a gene. DNA for the CDR3: TGTGCCAGCGCGGGAGCAGCCGAGCAGTACTTC. Residues: CASAGAAEQYF.

This chain links TRBV6-5 with TRBJ2-7; D assignment may be TRBD1 or TRBD2 (5 bases each). Trimming shortened V by 9 bases and J by 9 bases, and 18 bases separated the two germline ends. Germline V gene data show CDR1 as MNHEY and CDR2 as SVGAGI. The CDR3 spans 12 residues. The CDR3 DNA reads TGTGCCAGTAACACCCGGGACGGTAGGCAGTACTTC. Residues: CASNTRDGRQYF.

The J gene is TRBJ2-1, the V gene TRBV11-2; no clear D gene. V was trimmed by 5 bases and J by 0 bases, leaving 11 bases between them. CDR1 SGHAT and CDR2 FQNNGV come from the germline V gene. This CDR3 comprises 15 residues. The CDR3 DNA follows: TGTGCCAGCAGCCCTCCTAGAAGCTCCTACAATGAGCAGTTCTTC. Translated: CASSPPRSSYNEQFF.

The chain has TRBV29-1 and TRBJ1-1; D is possibly TRBD1 (5 bases). Germline-derived CDR1 and CDR2 are SQVTM and ANQGSEA. Trimming took off 6 bases at V and 2 bases at J, with 13 bases between the two ends. The CDR3 runs 13 residues. This CDR3 is CSVSGRANTEAFF. Written as DNA, the CDR3 is TGCAGCGTGTCGGGACGGGCAAACACTGAAGCTTTCTTT.

This chain joins TRBV5-8 and TRBJ2-7; TRBD2 is a possible D gene (5 bases). Germline assignment: CDR1 SGHTS and CDR2 YDEGEE. The length of the CDR3 is 15 residues. V lost 4 bases, J lost 3 bases, and 17 bases lay in between. DNA for the CDR3: TGTGCCAGCAGCGTGGACTCAAGGTTCCACTACGAGCAGTACTTC. This translates into CASSVDSRFHYEQYF.

This clone has just one count. J is TRBJ2-2 and V is TRBV6-1; D gene unclear. The CDR3 sequence is 13 residues long. Germline lookup yields CDR1 MNHNS and CDR2 SASEGT. The V end lost 3 bases, the J end lost 1 base, and 3 bases lay between the germline ends. This CDR3 is CASSDKNTGELFF. The DNA of the CDR3 is TGTGCCAGCAGTGACAAGAACACCGGGGAGCTGTTTTTT.

This sequence joins TRBV2 and TRBJ1-2; D gene uncertain. This CDR3 has 13 amino acids. V gave up 7 bases and J gave up 1 base, with 10 bases separating them. Germline V lookup: CDR1 SNHLY, CDR2 FYNNEI. In DNA form, the CDR3 reads TGTGCCAGCAAAATGGACGGTAACTATGGCTACACCTTC. Its protein product is CASKMDGNYGYTF. Variable domain in full (rest from reference TRBV2 and TRBJ1-2): EPEVTQTPSHQVTQMGQEVILRCVPISNHLYFYWYRQILGQKVEFLVSFYNNEISEKSEIFDDQFSVERPDGSNFTLKIRSTKLEDSAMYFCASKMDGNYGYTFGSGTRLTVV.

This clone was detected only once. The V gene is TRBV5-1, the J gene TRBJ2-2; 7 bases are shared with TRBD2. The CDR3 length is 15 residues. Germline V gene data show CDR1 as SGHRS and CDR2 as YFSETQ. V shed 5 bases, J shed 0 bases, and the junction held 4 bases outside the gene matches. CDR3 sequence: CASSREGSNTGELFF. For the CDR3, the DNA is TGCGCCAGCAGTAGGGAGGGTTCGAACACCGGGGAGCTGTTTTTT.

This sequence joins TRBV28 and TRBJ2-1, with 7 bases lining up with TRBD2. The J segment lost 9 bases and the V segment lost 10 bases, leaving 9 bases of the junction unmatched. Germline V CDR1 and CDR2: MDHEN, SYDVKM. This CDR3 has 12 residues. The CDR3 region is CATRTSGTEQFF. CDR3 bases: TGTGCCACCCGGACTAGTGGTACTGAGCAGTTCTTC.

This chain joins TRBV6-6 and TRBJ2-2, with TRBD1 identical over 9 bases. V was clipped by 7 bases and J by 5 bases; unmatched bases: 8. Germline V gives CDR1 MNHNY, CDR2 SVGAGI (reference sequence). This CDR3 spans 15 amino acids. For the CDR3, the DNA is TGTGCCAGCAAGCCGGGACAGGGAATAACCGGGGAGCTGTTTTTT. It yields the protein CASKPGQGITGELFF.

This chain connects TRBV7-2 to TRBJ2-1; a possible D gene is TRBD2 (6 bases). The germline V gene encodes CDR1 SGHTA and CDR2 FQGNSA. V was pared by 6 bases and J by 0 bases, with 15 bases between. The CDR3 length is 16 residues. This CDR3 reads CASSIGGASSYNEQFF. The CDR3 DNA reads TGTGCCAGCAGTATCGGAGGGGCTAGCTCCTACAATGAGCAGTTCTTC.

With respect to this clone: The same CDR3 arises from other DNA sequences in this sample as well. The rearrangement links TRBV18 to TRBJ2-3; 9 positions match TRBD2. This CDR3 comprises 15 residues. The V gene end was trimmed by 2 bases and the J gene end by 5 bases; junction bases not matched to a gene: 5. The germline gives CDR1 KGHSH, CDR2 LQKENI. The CDR3 region is CASSPAGGPGDTQYF. In nucleotides, the CDR3 is TGTGCCAGCTCACCAGCGGGAGGGCCGGGAGATACGCAGTATTTT.

CDR3 in amino acids: CASRYRQGGNTEAFF. The DNA of the CDR3 is TGTGCCAGCAGATATAGACAGGGAGGGAACACTGAAGCTTTCTTT. The rearrangement joins TRBV6-5 to TRBJ1-1; 7 bases agree with TRBD1. The CDR3 sequence is 15 residues long. V dropped 6 bases and J dropped 1; count of bases not matched to a gene: 8. Germline V CDR1 and CDR2: MNHEY, SVGAGI.

The chain employs TRBV5-8 and TRBJ2-7, with 8 bases identical to TRBD2. The CDR3 has 16 amino acids. Germline trimming cut 2 bases from V and 4 bases from J; bases unmatched to any gene: 11. Germline V lookup: CDR1 SGHTS, CDR2 YDEGEE. CDR3 nucleotide sequence: TGTGCCAGCAGCTTAGGCCGGGCGGGAGGAGGGTACGAGCAGTACTTC. This codes for CASSLGRAGGGYEQYF.

This clone occurred once. The chain combines TRBV5-1 with TRBJ2-5; perhaps TRBD2 as D (7 bases). CDR3 length equals 13 residues. CDR1 SGHRS and CDR2 YFSETQ come from the germline V gene. Trimming removed 2 bases from V and 5 bases from J, with 10 bases in between. CDR3 in amino acids: CASSFGRGETQYF. The CDR3 DNA reads as TGCGCCAGCAGCTTTGGGAGGGGGGAGACCCAGTACTTC.